The TCR beta chain described here comes from a study of beta chain features in type 1 diabetes. The study, taken as a whole, reports: Among all four CD4+ subsets, Type 1 diabetes patients had TCRB CDR3s that were moderately but significantly shorter.

This clone occurred a few times. What it recognizes is unknown. Blood was drawn once from each donor into heparinised tubes. The draws averaged about 0.12 L. The V gene end was trimmed by 4 bases and the J gene end by 2 bases; junction bases not matched to a gene: 6. This CDR3 is 15 amino acids long. Germline CDR1 and CDR2: GTSNPN and SVGIG (reference sequence). Since all of the isolated RNA was reverse transcribed, expressed TCRB transcripts were what got sequenced. Clones were sequenced by immunoSEQ multiplex PCR, and TCRdb holds only the in-frame ones, with some missing. Of roughly 380,000 clones listed, around 20% were seen once; the top ten hold 0.035% to 0.055%.

The source is a woman aged 18-35 years in good health. Sample: naive CD4+ T cells from blood. The chain employs TRBV30 and TRBJ2-1; 9 bases fit TRBD2. The CDR3 DNA reads TGTGCCTGGAAGGAGGCGGGAGGGCCCTACAATGAGCAGTTCTTC. This encodes CAWKEAGGPYNEQFF.